What follows are 21 T cell receptor beta chains derived from one specimen sequenced in a study of blood T cell repertoires in COVID-19. TCRdb's table, derived via immunoSEQ multiplex PCR, lists solely in-frame clones and lacks some. The sample consists of around 300,000 clones, about nine tenths of them appearing once. The sample comprised peripheral blood. All receptors come from a woman in her thirties with COVID-19, enrolled during active disease.

The gene calls are TRBV28 and TRBJ1-6; 7 nucleotides line up with TRBD1. The ends lost 6 bases at V and 17 bases at J; junction bases unmatched: 7. The CDR3 totals 11 residues. Germline V lookup: CDR1 MDHEN, CDR2 SYDVKM. CDR3 sequence: CASSFRDRIHF. CDR3 sequence (DNA): TGTGCCAGCAGCTTCCGGGACAGAATCCACTTT.

The chain uses TRBV2 and TRBJ2-5, with D perhaps matching TRBD2 (6 bases). Looked up from germline, CDR1 is SNHLY and CDR2 is FYNNEI. The CDR3 consists of 19 residues. Between the trimmed V and J ends, which lost 2 bases and 5 bases, there was a span of 27 bases. The CDR3 is CASSERSTFGGKGLETQYF. DNA of the CDR3: TGTGCCAGCAGTGAAAGGTCAACATTCGGCGGGAAGGGATTGGAGACCCAGTACTTC.

The V call is TRBV5-5, the J call TRBJ2-1, with 8 bases matching TRBD2. Germline V gene sequence: CDR1 SGHKS, CDR2 YYEKEE (reference sequence). CDR3 size: 15 residues. V shed 0 bases, J shed 7 bases, and the junction held 6 bases outside the gene matches. CDR3 sequence reads: CASSLAGGPRNEQFF. CDR3 bases: TGTGCCAGCAGCTTGGCGGGAGGGCCTCGGAATGAGCAGTTCTTC.

The rearrangement joins TRBV7-2 to TRBJ1-1; 7 bases agree with TRBD1. Trimming removed 4 bases from V and 4 bases from J; junction bases left unmatched: 6. Per the germline V gene, CDR1 is SGHTA and CDR2 is FQGNSA. The CDR3 has 14 amino acids. The CDR3 nucleotides are TGTGCCAGCAGCTCGGGGGACAGAGTCACTGAAGCTTTCTTT. This gives the protein CASSSGDRVTEAFF.

CDR3 in amino acids: CASSQGQGKNIQYF. CDR3 DNA sequence: TGCGCCAGCAGCCAAGGGCAGGGTAAAAACATTCAGTACTTC. The V call is TRBV4-1, the J call TRBJ2-4; TRBD1 is a possible D gene (5 bases). V lost 1 base and J 4 bases, leaving 8 bases between the germline ends. Germline V gene sequence: CDR1 MGHRA, CDR2 YSYEKL. The CDR3 is 14 amino acids.

The CDR3 DNA reads as TGTGCCATCAGAAGGACAGGGCAAAATGAAAAACTGTTTTTT. Translating gives CAIRRTGQNEKLFF. The gene calls are TRBV10-3 and TRBJ1-4; TRBD1 matches at 8 bases. Germline loops: CDR1 ENHRY, CDR2 SYGVKD. The CDR3 has 14 amino acids. With V trimmed by 6 bases and J by 5 bases, 5 bases remained unmatched.

The chain couples TRBV5-1 to TRBJ2-7, with TRBD2 identical over 8 bases. The germline V gene encodes CDR1 SGHRS and CDR2 YFSETQ. Trimming removed 0 bases from V and 2 bases from J; junction bases left unmatched: 7. The CDR3 sequence is 16 residues long. The CDR3 reads CASSLGTSGNTYEQYF. CDR3 in DNA: TGCGCCAGCAGCTTGGGAACTAGCGGTAATACCTACGAGCAGTACTTC.

V and J are TRBV19 and TRBJ1-2; 8 bases are shared with TRBD1. The V gene end was trimmed by 3 bases and the J gene end by 7 bases; junction bases not matched to a gene: 4. CDR1 and CDR2 from the germline V gene are LNHDA and SQIVND (reference sequence). The CDR3 consists of 13 residues. Here the CDR3 reads CASSINRGTGYTF. CDR3 nucleotides: TGTGCCAGTAGTATTAACAGGGGGACTGGCTACACCTTC.

The V call is TRBV30, the J call TRBJ2-7, with 7 nucleotides matching TRBD2. Looked up from germline, CDR1 is GTSNPN and CDR2 is SVGIG (reference sequence). This CDR3 is 15 amino acids long. V lost 0 bases to trimming and J lost 3 bases; unmatched junction nucleotides: 8. CDR3 region: CAWSVHGGSLYEQYF. Here the CDR3 DNA reads TGTGCCTGGAGTGTACATGGCGGGAGTCTCTACGAGCAGTACTTC.

This rearrangement joins TRBV5-6 to TRBJ2-5; D is perhaps TRBD1 (6 bases). V lost 5 bases to trimming and J lost 9 bases, with 20 bases between them. Germline loops: CDR1 SGHDT, CDR2 YYEEEE. The CDR3 is made up of 14 amino acids. CDR3 DNA: TGTGCCAGCAGTTTCCGGACTGCTGAGGGGGCCCAGTACTTC. Translating gives CASSFRTAEGAQYF.

V gene TRBV30 combines with J gene TRBJ2-7; tentative D call: TRBD1 (5 bases). With 0 bases removed from V and 2 bases from J, the gap between germline ends came to 17 bases. The CDR3 runs to 16 residues. Germline CDR1 and CDR2: GTSNPN and SVGIG (reference sequence). CDR3 DNA: TGTGCCTGGAGTGTACTTCCAACACAGGAGACCTACGAGCAGTACTTC. It is translated as CAWSVLPTQETYEQYF.

The chain carries TRBV5-5 and TRBJ1-1; the D is unclear. This CDR3 has 14 residues. The germline V and J ends were trimmed by 0 bases and 3 bases, with 9 bases remaining between them. Germline loops: CDR1 SGHKS, CDR2 YYEKEE (reference sequence). Here the CDR3 reads CASSLEGGYTEAFF. CDR3 DNA sequence: TGTGCCAGCAGCTTGGAGGGAGGGTACACTGAAGCTTTCTTT.

V and J are TRBV5-1 and TRBJ2-1; TRBD2 might be the D (5 bases). V gave up 3 bases and J gave up 1 base, with 14 bases separating them. The CDR3 is made up of 16 amino acids. Germline lookup yields CDR1 SGHRS and CDR2 YFSETQ. For the CDR3, the DNA is TGCGCCAGCAGCTCCGGGCTAGCTGTTTCCTACAATGAGCAGTTCTTC. Its protein product is CASSSGLAVSYNEQFF.

This chain connects TRBV6-5 to TRBJ2-1, with a tentative D call TRBD2 (6 bases). Germline V gene data show CDR1 as MNHEY and CDR2 as SVGAGI. V was shortened by 7 bases and J by 3 bases, with 10 bases between the two germline ends. There are 13 residues in the CDR3. CDR3 in amino acids: CASKGLFYNEQFF. As DNA, the CDR3 is TGTGCCAGCAAGGGACTCTTCTACAATGAGCAGTTCTTC.

The chain uses TRBV27 and TRBJ1-1; D is perhaps TRBD1 (6 bases). The CDR3 extends over 18 amino acids. The germline gives CDR1 MNHEY, CDR2 SMNVEV (reference sequence). The ends were cut back, 8 bases at V and 5 bases at J, with 30 bases in the middle. The chain's CDR3 is CASGPHAHRSEGGTEAFF. The CDR3 DNA sequence: TGTGCCAGCGGACCACACGCCCACCGGTCAGAGGGGGGGACTGAAGCTTTCTTT.

The rearrangement uses TRBV24-1 and TRBJ2-3; 13 positions match TRBD2. V was clipped by 6 bases and J by 3 bases; unmatched bases: 5. The CDR3 runs 16 residues. Per germline, CDR1 KGHDR and CDR2 SFDVKD. Written as DNA, the CDR3 is TGTGCCACCAGTCTCGGGACTAGCGGGAAAACAGATACGCAGTATTTT. This gives the protein CATSLGTSGKTDTQYF.

The chain joins TRBV7-2 to TRBJ1-5, with TRBD1 as a possible D gene (6 bases). This CDR3 comprises 17 residues. The V end lost 1 base, the J end lost 2 bases, and 15 bases lay between the germline ends. From germline, CDR1 is SGHTA and CDR2 FQGNSA. The CDR3 reads CASSLVAGAGGNQPQHF. The CDR3 DNA reads TGTGCCAGCAGCTTAGTTGCAGGGGCGGGGGGCAATCAGCCCCAGCATTTT.

This clone was observed a single time. The chain is built from TRBV7-6 and TRBJ1-6, with D tentatively TRBD1 (5 bases). V was clipped by 4 bases and J by 8 bases, with 9 bases between them. The CDR3 consists of 13 residues. The germline CDR1 and CDR2 sequences are SGHVS and FNYEAQ. The CDR3 is CASSSTGDSPLHF. As DNA, the CDR3 is TGTGCCAGCAGCTCTACGGGGGATTCACCCCTCCACTTT.

This chain uses TRBV27 with TRBJ2-7; D may be TRBD2 (6 bases). CDR1 and CDR2 from the germline V gene are MNHEY and SMNVEV (reference sequence). The germline V and J ends were trimmed by 5 bases and 2 bases, with 19 bases remaining between them. The CDR3 is 16 residues long. The CDR3 DNA reads as TGTGCCAGCAGTAGTCCTTCCCGGGACTGGCCCTACGAGCAGTACTTC. Translating it yields CASSSPSRDWPYEQYF.

This clone was observed a handful of times. The rearrangement links TRBV6-1 to TRBJ1-3; no definite D call. The J call may be faulty, since TRBJ2-3 better matches the DNA end. CDR1 and CDR2 from the germline V gene are MNHNS and SASEGT. The CDR3 is 10 residues long. CDR3 bases: TGTGCCAGCAGTGAAGTGGGGCAGTATTTT. Residues: CASSEVGQYF.

The chain joins TRBV7-9 to TRBJ2-7; D perhaps matches TRBD2 (6 bases). This CDR3 contains 14 residues. V shed 5 bases and J shed 9 bases, with 20 bases lying between them. In germline, CDR1 is SEHNR, CDR2 FQNEAQ (reference sequence). For the CDR3, the DNA is TGTGCCAGCAGCCTACGGGGAGGAGAAGGTGGGCAGTACTTC. Its translation: CASSLRGGEGGQYF.